A selection of T cell receptor beta chains follows, all from one sample in a study of blood T cell repertoires in COVID-19. Libraries were prepared by immunoSEQ multiplex PCR; TCRdb keeps only in-frame clonotypes and omits some of them. The sample records about 160,000 clones, about 80% being singletons. Specimen: peripheral blood. The receptors derive from a woman older than 75 with acute or convalescent COVID-19. The CDR3 runs from the conserved cysteine through the conserved F or W. The D gene is left open where the match is weak. Where a row states a size, it is once, few, many or the class of an expanded clone; other rows omit it.

TRBV11-2	.	TRBJ2-5	few	CASSLFGETQYF	TGTGCCAGCAGCTTATTCGGGGAGACCCAGTACTTC
TRBV19	TRBD1	TRBJ2-7	few	CATRDRGSYEQYF	TGTGCCACCAGGGACAGGGGTTCCTACGAGCAGTACTTC
TRBV30	.	TRBJ2-1	few	CAWAALNEQFF	TGTGCCTGGGCCGCCCTAAATGAGCAGTTCTTC
TRBV5-6	.	TRBJ2-7	.	CASSLGPQSYEQYF	TGTGCCAGCAGCTTGGGGCCCCAGTCCTACGAGCAGTACTTC
TRBV19	.	TRBJ2-5	.	CASSIQGYQETQYF	TGTGCCAGTAGTATCCAGGGGTACCAAGAGACCCAGTACTTC
TRBV27	.	TRBJ1-1	.	CASSSPGLYTEAFF	TGTGCCAGCAGTTCCCCGGGGTTATACACTGAAGCTTTCTTT
TRBV29-1	TRBD1	TRBJ2-1	.	CSVMRFTGDNEQFF	TGCAGCGTTATGCGGTTTACAGGGGACAATGAGCAGTTCTTC
TRBV7-9	TRBD1	TRBJ2-3	.	CASTLPRQGTATQYF	TGTGCCAGCACCCTGCCCCGACAGGGAACGGCTACGCAGTATTTT
TRBV5-1	.	TRBJ2-7	.	CASSSTGEAYEQYF	TGCGCCAGCAGTTCCACAGGGGAGGCCTACGAGCAGTACTTC
TRBV5-1	.	TRBJ2-7	.	CASSLDGALGYEQYF	TGCGCCAGCAGCTTGGATGGGGCGTTGGGCTACGAGCAGTACTTC
TRBV4-1	.	TRBJ1-5	.	CASSQDEGDYQPQHF	TGCGCCAGCAGCCAAGATGAGGGGGATTACCAGCCCCAGCATTTT
TRBV5-1	.	TRBJ1-1	.	CASSYRADTEAFF	TGCGCCAGCAGCTACAGGGCTGACACTGAAGCTTTCTTT
TRBV3-1/TRBV3-2	.	TRBJ1-4	.	CASSRGLGTGEKLFF	TGTGCCAGCAGCCGCGGACTGGGGACTGGTGAAAAACTGTTTTTT
TRBV15	.	TRBJ1-1	.	CATSREGKAEAFF	TGTGCCACCAGCAGGGAGGGGAAAGCTGAAGCTTTCTTT
TRBV5-1	.	TRBJ1-2	.	CASSKNRDGYTF	TGCGCCAGCAGCAAGAACAGGGACGGCTACACCTTC
TRBV3-1/TRBV3-2	TRBD1	TRBJ2-1	.	CASSQATGGGQFF	TGTGCCAGCAGCCAAGCAACAGGGGGCGGGCAGTTCTTC
TRBV6-5	.	TRBJ1-2	.	CASSYSGKAYF	TGTGCCAGCAGTTACTCCGGGAAGGCCTACTTC
TRBV7-9	.	TRBJ1-2	.	CASSLALLYGYTF	TGTGCCAGCAGCTTAGCTCTCCTCTATGGCTACACCTTC
TRBV3-1/TRBV3-2	.	TRBJ2-1	.	CASSQGTPTGNEQFF	TGTGCCAGCAGCCAAGGGACTCCTACGGGAAATGAGCAGTTCTTC
TRBV7-6	.	TRBJ2-1	once	CASSFGIGQPSYNEQFF	TGTGCCAGCAGCTTTGGGATCGGACAGCCATCCTACAATGAGCAGTTCTTC
TRBV2	.	TRBJ2-7	.	CASSGRVEQYF	TGTGCCAGCAGTGGGAGGGTCGAGCAGTACTTC
TRBV5-4	TRBD1	TRBJ1-2	.	CASSLGTGTTNYGYTF	TGTGCCAGCAGCCTTGGGACAGGGACAACTAACTATGGCTACACCTTC